This TCR beta chain was identified during a study of PD-1 blockade in classical Hodgkin lymphoma. The table came from immunoSEQ multiplex PCR; TCRdb's copy has only in-frame clones and leaves some out. The sample holds some 41,000 clones, 70% to 90% seen once. Points from the study as a whole: By C4D1, CD4+ diversity increased significantly, especially in complete responders. Later analyses included only patients treated at least 1 year post-ASCT. Complete responders' baseline diversity resembled that of newly diagnosed patients. Newly diagnosed patients reportedly trailed healthy donors in baseline TCR diversity.

About this clone itself: Its cognate antigen is unknown.

J was trimmed by 9 bases and V by 3 bases; bases with no gene match: 9. This CDR3 has 15 amino acids. Germline CDR1 and CDR2: MGHRA and YSYEKL. Each and every patient relapsed after autologous stem cell transplantation, and patients got differing brentuximab vedotin exposure. This chain joins TRBV4-1 and TRBJ2-1; 9 positions match TRBD2. The receptor was isolated from a human donor with classical Hodgkin lymphoma. The sequencing used peripheral blood mononuclear cells (PBMCs), collected before the second cycle of nivolumab. CDR3 protein: CASSHLAGEDGEQFF. CDR3 in DNA: TGCGCCAGCAGCCACTTAGCGGGAGAAGATGGTGAGCAGTTCTTC.